This TCR beta chain was captured by sequencing in a study of blood T cell repertoires in COVID-19 (dated by TCRdb to about 2020). General notes on the study: Samples covering the acute and convalescent phases of COVID-19 were provided by collaborators in the United States, Italy and Spain. The material from the prospective study consisted of cDNA or gDNA derived from T cells, B-cell-depleted T cells, or PBMCs. Subjects who had been exposed to COVID-19, were actively infected with it, or had recovered from it provided the deeply sampled blood TCRbeta repertoires that made up the dataset. The repertoires were released in a freely available public database meant as a resource for research on the immune response to SARS-CoV-2. The samples were drawn from two sources: the first 160 participants of the ongoing ImmuneRACE study, and approximately 1,300 subjects contributed by 6 global collaborators. Nearly every sample came with metadata listing a de-identified subject ID, COVID-19 status, age in years and sex. HLA class I and class II types, where available, came from metadata supplied by the sample provider rather than from assay-based typing. Summary of the overall study and its limitations: The amount of clinical and demographic metadata varied by source and participant and was provided uncurated.

Details on this clone: Its antigen is unknown. Base-call qualities are not available, and no considerably larger clone is one nucleotide away.

V has 10 bases trimmed and J has 8 bases trimmed; junction bases matching no gene number 11. CDR1 and CDR2 were assigned from the germline V gene (reference sequence) as LNHDA and SQIVND. Including cysteine and phenylalanine, the CDR3 has 13 amino acids. Only CDR3 DNA remains: 39 bases, in frame from the first base. TCRbeta CDR3 regions were amplified from genomic DNA using the immunoSEQ Assay, a bias-controlled multiplex PCR. Concerning the study's data processing: The number of nucleated cells in each sample was estimated by amplification of reference gene primers within the assay. To quantify the absolute abundance of each unique TCRbeta CDR3 rearrangement, sequence reads were collapsed and filtered. For each sample, productive Simpson clonality was calculated as the square root of Simpson's diversity index over productive rearrangements. TCRdb stores this immuneACCESS table with in-frame sequences only. Part of the clones is absent; in the studies checked, under half of the shortfall reflects unresolved V genes, and no reason is known for the rest. The V and J calls and clone size are taken from that table; D and trimming were inferred from the DNA. This sample gives some 280,000 clones in total; just under 85% of them show up just once. The ten largest clones take up around 4.5% of the sample.

Each collaborating institution followed its own protocols to collect whole blood in K2EDTA tubes. Collaborator samples were shipped for TCRbeta analysis as frozen whole blood, isolated PBMCs, or DNA extracted from either sample type. The origin of this receptor is a woman aged 50 to 60 with active or convalescent COVID-19. Recombination joined TRBV19 with TRBJ1-2; the central 9 bases match TRBD1. Source material: peripheral blood. The CDR3 protein: CATTWTGAGGYTF. In nucleotides, the sequence is TGTGCCACTACTTGGACAGGGGCTGGAGGCTACACCTTC.